This T cell receptor beta chain was observed in a study of T-cell reconstitution after alpha-beta-depleted transplantation in children. As it was prepared, the TCRbeta library received unique molecular identifiers. TCRdb reanalysed the PCR reads using MiXCR and keeps one entry per CDR3 protein. The table has some 490,000 distinct CDR3 sequences, about 12% seen once. Only a few counts were recorded for this clonotype. A read error may explain this, as a much larger clone is one base away. CDR3 length: 11 residues. Germline V gene data show CDR1 as MNHEY and CDR2 as SVGEGT. V lost 6 bases to trimming and J lost 7 bases, with 10 bases between them.

The sequencing here drew on PBMCs from the stem cell graft donor, taken from the stem cell graft. V and J are TRBV6-2 or TRBV6-3 and TRBJ2-7; D may be TRBD1 (5 bases). This TCR was recovered from a human donor who donated a stem cell graft to a child with combined immunodeficiency. Here the CDR3 DNA reads TGTGCCAGCAGCCAGGGTAGGGAGCAGTACTTC. Protein product: CASSQGREQYF.